The TCR beta chain described here comes from a study of cytomegalovirus exposure and HLA in healthy donors. This clone was seen once. The PCR used 60 Vbeta and 13 Jbeta primers. Profiled with immunoSEQ multiplex PCR; TCRdb holds only in-frame clones, not every one. The sample yields around 150,000 clones, roughly 80% seen once. The sample was PBMCs. The origin of this receptor is a man younger than 35 in good health and CMV-seronegative.

The CDR3: CATVGVFEQYF. Written as DNA, the CDR3 is TGTGCCACCGTCGGGGTTTTCGAGCAGTACTTC. The chain is built from TRBV11-2 and TRBJ2-7, with D maybe TRBD2 (5 bases). The CDR3 length is 11 residues. CDR1 SGHAT and CDR2 FQNNGV come from the germline V gene. The V end lost 10 bases, the J end lost 6 bases, and 13 bases lay between the germline ends.